The 9 T cell receptor beta chains reported below all come from one sample, sequenced in a study of OX40 agonist ivuxolimab in advanced cancers. TCRdb keeps only in-frame clones here, not all; method: immunoSEQ multiplex PCR. The sample carries approximately 74,000 clones, about 93% recorded once. Sequenced here: CD4+ or CD8+ T cells sorted from blood, sampled in a trial of the OX40 agonist ivuxolimab. The source is an adult with an advanced solid tumor such as melanoma, head and neck, liver or kidney cancer.

The chain links TRBV9 to TRBJ2-7, with 10 bases aligning to TRBD1. Germline CDR1 reads SGDLS; CDR2 reads YYNGEE. This CDR3 contains 14 residues. The J segment lost 2 bases and the V segment lost 4 bases, leaving 3 bases of the junction unmatched. CDR3 region: CASSTGTGAYEQYF. The CDR3, as DNA: TGTGCCAGCAGCACCGGGACAGGGGCCTACGAGCAGTACTTC.

This chain joins TRBV11-2 and TRBJ2-7, with no clear D. Germline V gene sequence: CDR1 SGHAT, CDR2 FQNNGV. The CDR3 is 17 amino acids. V was shortened by 3 bases and J by 4 bases, with 22 bases between the two germline ends. The CDR3 sequence is CASSLATWGLGSYEQYF. The CDR3 bases are TGTGCCAGCAGCTTGGCGACATGGGGTTTGGGATCGTACGAGCAGTACTTC.

On this clone itself: Other DNA sequences from this sample encode an identical CDR3 as well. The V gene is TRBV28, the J gene TRBJ1-1, with TRBD1 as a possible D gene (5 bases). Per the germline V gene, CDR1 is MDHEN and CDR2 is SYDVKM. CDR3 length: 14 residues. The V end lost 3 bases, the J end lost 1 base, and 9 bases lay between the germline ends. Here the CDR3 DNA reads TGTGCCAGCAGTTTGGGCCAGGGGAACACTGAAGCTTTCTTT. Translating it yields CASSLGQGNTEAFF.

J is TRBJ1-1 and V is TRBV19; the match to TRBD1 covers 7 bases. The ends lost 3 bases at V and 6 bases at J; junction bases unmatched: 7. The length of the CDR3 is 14 residues. Germline CDR1 is LNHDA and CDR2 is SQIVND (reference sequence). The CDR3 loop is CASSMRQGGSEAFF. The CDR3 DNA follows: TGTGCCAGTAGTATGCGACAGGGCGGTTCTGAAGCTTTCTTT.

The chain combines TRBV7-8 with TRBJ2-4, with 7 positions matching TRBD2. Germline V gene sequence: CDR1 SGHVS, CDR2 FQNEAQ. Trimming cost V 0 bases and J 7 bases; bases outside gene matches: 0. The CDR3 contains 13 residues. In DNA form, the CDR3 reads TGTGCCAGCAGCTTAGCAGCGGGGAACATTCAGTACTTC. As protein: CASSLAAGNIQYF. The whole variable domain, remainder taken from reference TRBV7-8 and TRBJ2-4, is GAGVSQSPRYKVAKRGQDVALRCDPISGHVSLFWYQQALGQGPEFLTYFQNEAQLDKSGLPSDRFFAERPEGSVSTLKIQRTQQEDSAVYLCASSLAAGNIQYFGAGTRLSVL.

The chain carries TRBV9 and TRBJ2-3, with 9 bases identical to TRBD1. V gave up 2 bases and J gave up 3 bases; unmatched junction bases: 10. This CDR3 is built from 17 residues. Germline-derived CDR1 and CDR2 are SGDLS and YYNGEE. The CDR3 nucleotides read TGTGCCAGCAGCGTGGAGGCGGGACAGGGCGGAACAGATACGCAGTATTTT. The encoded protein is CASSVEAGQGGTDTQYF.

V usage is TRBV7-2 and J usage is TRBJ2-1, with 14 nucleotides matching TRBD2. After removal of 4 bases from V and 6 bases from J, the junction contained 5 bases not matched to a gene. The germline V gene encodes CDR1 SGHTA and CDR2 FQGNSA. This CDR3 spans 16 amino acids. CDR3 amino acids: CASSSTGTSGSNEQFF. Here the CDR3 DNA reads TGTGCCAGCAGCTCCACCGGGACTAGCGGGAGCAATGAGCAGTTCTTC.

The V gene is TRBV7-9, the J gene TRBJ2-2; the match to TRBD2 covers 8 bases. The CDR3 length is 19 residues. Germline CDR1 is SEHNR and CDR2 is FQNEAQ (reference sequence). Unmatched junction bases numbered 14, after V lost 1 base and J lost 4 bases. The CDR3 nucleotides are TGTGCCAGCAGCTTAGGGTTTAGCGGCGGGAGCGGGAGCACCGGGGAGCTGTTTTTT. Its translation: CASSLGFSGGSGSTGELFF.

The V call is TRBV11-2, the J call TRBJ2-3; D is uncertain. Trimming pared 3 bases from V and 0 bases from J, leaving 13 bases between. This CDR3 has 16 residues. CDR1 SGHAT and CDR2 FQNNGV come from the germline V gene. The CDR3 spells CASSLGVGPSTDTQYF. In DNA, the CDR3 is TGTGCCAGCAGCTTGGGTGTCGGGCCCAGCACAGATACGCAGTATTTT.